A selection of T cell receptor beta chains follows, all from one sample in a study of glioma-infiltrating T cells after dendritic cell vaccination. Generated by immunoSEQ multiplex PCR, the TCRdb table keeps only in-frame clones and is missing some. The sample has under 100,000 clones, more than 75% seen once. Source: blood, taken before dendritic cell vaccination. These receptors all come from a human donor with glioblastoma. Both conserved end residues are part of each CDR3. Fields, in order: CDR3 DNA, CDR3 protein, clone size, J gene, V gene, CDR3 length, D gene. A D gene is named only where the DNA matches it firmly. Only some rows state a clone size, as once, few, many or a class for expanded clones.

cdr3_nt: TGCAGCGTCGGGACATACGAGCAGTACTTC
cdr3_aa: CSVGTYEQYF
clone_size: NA
j_call: TRBJ2-7
v_call: TRBV29-1
cdr3_length: 10
d_call: NA

cdr3_nt: TGTGCCAGCAGCGGGAGCGGGATAACAGATACGCAGTATTTT
cdr3_aa: CASSGSGITDTQYF
clone_size: NA
j_call: TRBJ2-3
v_call: TRBV7-2
cdr3_length: 14
d_call: TRBD2

cdr3_nt: TGCGCCAGCAGCTTGGAGGGAGCCTCTGGAAACACCATATATTTT
cdr3_aa: CASSLEGASGNTIYF
clone_size: NA
j_call: TRBJ1-3
v_call: TRBV5-1
cdr3_length: 15
d_call: NA

cdr3_nt: TGTGCCAGCAGCTTTCGACTCGCCGATACGCAGTATTTT
cdr3_aa: CASSFRLADTQYF
clone_size: NA
j_call: TRBJ2-3
v_call: TRBV7-6
cdr3_length: 13
d_call: NA

cdr3_nt: TGTGCCAGCAGCTTAGATTCGGGACAGGGGCGTGCCTACGAGCAGTACTTC
cdr3_aa: CASSLDSGQGRAYEQYF
clone_size: NA
j_call: TRBJ2-7
v_call: TRBV11-3
cdr3_length: 17
d_call: TRBD1

cdr3_nt: TGTGCCAGTAGTATTCAGGGGCCGAACACTGAAGCTTTCTTT
cdr3_aa: CASSIQGPNTEAFF
clone_size: NA
j_call: TRBJ1-1
v_call: TRBV19
cdr3_length: 14
d_call: NA

cdr3_nt: TGTGCCAGCAGCGTAGTTTCGGGGAACGAGCAGTACTTC
cdr3_aa: CASSVVSGNEQYF
clone_size: NA
j_call: TRBJ2-7
v_call: TRBV9
cdr3_length: 13
d_call: NA

cdr3_nt: TGTGCCAGCAGCTTTGGGACAGGGCAAGGGACTGAAGCTTTCTTT
cdr3_aa: CASSFGTGQGTEAFF
clone_size: NA
j_call: TRBJ1-1
v_call: TRBV5-4
cdr3_length: 15
d_call: TRBD1

cdr3_nt: TGCGCCAGCAGCCAAGATGGAGCGCTGACTGAAGCTTTCTTT
cdr3_aa: CASSQDGALTEAFF
clone_size: NA
j_call: TRBJ1-1
v_call: TRBV4-1
cdr3_length: 14
d_call: NA

cdr3_nt: TGTGCCAGCAGTTACTCGGAGAACTATGGCTACACCTTC
cdr3_aa: CASSYSENYGYTF
clone_size: NA
j_call: TRBJ1-2
v_call: TRBV6-6
cdr3_length: 13
d_call: NA

cdr3_nt: TGCGCCAGCAGCGACGGGACAGGGGGAGACACTGAAGCTTTCTTT
cdr3_aa: CASSDGTGGDTEAFF
clone_size: NA
j_call: TRBJ1-1
v_call: TRBV5-1
cdr3_length: 15
d_call: TRBD1

cdr3_nt: TGTGCCAGCAGGCCCCGGGACAGGGGGGTCACTGAAGCTTTCTTT
cdr3_aa: CASRPRDRGVTEAFF
clone_size: NA
j_call: TRBJ1-1
v_call: TRBV28
cdr3_length: 15
d_call: TRBD1

cdr3_nt: TGTGCCAGCAGTGGCGAGGAACAGGGATTTGGAAACACCATATATTTT
cdr3_aa: CASSGEEQGFGNTIYF
clone_size: NA
j_call: TRBJ1-3
v_call: TRBV6-1
cdr3_length: 16
d_call: NA

cdr3_nt: TGTGCCAGCTCACCATTGAGGGATCAGCCCCAGCATTTT
cdr3_aa: CASSPLRDQPQHF
clone_size: NA
j_call: TRBJ1-5
v_call: TRBV18
cdr3_length: 13
d_call: NA

cdr3_nt: TGTGCCAGCAGCCCCCGACAGGGGGCGGGTGAGCAGTTCTTC
cdr3_aa: CASSPRQGAGEQFF
clone_size: NA
j_call: TRBJ2-1
v_call: TRBV11-2
cdr3_length: 14
d_call: TRBD1

cdr3_nt: TGTGCCAGCAGCCAAGCTCCGGGACAGGGCAGAGGCTACGAGCAGTACTTC
cdr3_aa: CASSQAPGQGRGYEQYF
clone_size: NA
j_call: TRBJ2-7
v_call: TRBV14
cdr3_length: 17
d_call: TRBD1

cdr3_nt: TGCGCCAGCGGCCAAGACGGGGGGCTTGGCAATCAGCCCCAGCATTTT
cdr3_aa: CASGQDGGLGNQPQHF
clone_size: NA
j_call: TRBJ1-5
v_call: TRBV4-1
cdr3_length: 16
d_call: NA

cdr3_nt: TGTGCCAGCAGCGTATTCGATGAGCAGTTCTTC
cdr3_aa: CASSVFDEQFF
clone_size: NA
j_call: TRBJ2-1
v_call: TRBV9
cdr3_length: 11
d_call: NA

cdr3_nt: TGTGCCAGCAGCCAACAGGGGTTGGGCGAAAAACTGTTTTTT
cdr3_aa: CASSQQGLGEKLFF
clone_size: few
j_call: TRBJ1-4
v_call: TRBV5-6
cdr3_length: 14
d_call: TRBD1

cdr3_nt: TGTGCCAGCAGTTTAACCCTTGTAGTGAACACTGAAGCTTTCTTT
cdr3_aa: CASSLTLVVNTEAFF
clone_size: few
j_call: TRBJ1-1
v_call: TRBV28
cdr3_length: 15
d_call: NA

cdr3_nt: TGTGCCAGCATACTAGCGGGAGTAGGTGAGCAGTACTTC
cdr3_aa: CASILAGVGEQYF
clone_size: NA
j_call: TRBJ2-7
v_call: TRBV7-2
cdr3_length: 13
d_call: TRBD2

cdr3_nt: TGTGCCAGCAGCTTAGATCGAGATACGCAGTATTTT
cdr3_aa: CASSLDRDTQYF
clone_size: NA
j_call: TRBJ2-3
v_call: TRBV11-2
cdr3_length: 12
d_call: NA